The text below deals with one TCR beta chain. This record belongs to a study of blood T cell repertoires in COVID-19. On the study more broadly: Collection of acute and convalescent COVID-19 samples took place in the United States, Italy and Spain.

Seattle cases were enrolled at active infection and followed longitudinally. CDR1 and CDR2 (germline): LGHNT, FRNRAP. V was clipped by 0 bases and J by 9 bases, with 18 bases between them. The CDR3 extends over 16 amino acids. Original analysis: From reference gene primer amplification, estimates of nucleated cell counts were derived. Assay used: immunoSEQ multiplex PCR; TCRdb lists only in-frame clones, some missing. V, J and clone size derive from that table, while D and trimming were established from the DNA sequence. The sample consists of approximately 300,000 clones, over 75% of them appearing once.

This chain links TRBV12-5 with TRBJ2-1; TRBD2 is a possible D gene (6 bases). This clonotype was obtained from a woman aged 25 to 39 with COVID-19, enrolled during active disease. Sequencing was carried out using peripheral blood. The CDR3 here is CASGLVLAGFPSEQFF. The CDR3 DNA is TGTGCTAGTGGTTTGGTACTAGCAGGGTTTCCTTCTGAGCAGTTCTTC.